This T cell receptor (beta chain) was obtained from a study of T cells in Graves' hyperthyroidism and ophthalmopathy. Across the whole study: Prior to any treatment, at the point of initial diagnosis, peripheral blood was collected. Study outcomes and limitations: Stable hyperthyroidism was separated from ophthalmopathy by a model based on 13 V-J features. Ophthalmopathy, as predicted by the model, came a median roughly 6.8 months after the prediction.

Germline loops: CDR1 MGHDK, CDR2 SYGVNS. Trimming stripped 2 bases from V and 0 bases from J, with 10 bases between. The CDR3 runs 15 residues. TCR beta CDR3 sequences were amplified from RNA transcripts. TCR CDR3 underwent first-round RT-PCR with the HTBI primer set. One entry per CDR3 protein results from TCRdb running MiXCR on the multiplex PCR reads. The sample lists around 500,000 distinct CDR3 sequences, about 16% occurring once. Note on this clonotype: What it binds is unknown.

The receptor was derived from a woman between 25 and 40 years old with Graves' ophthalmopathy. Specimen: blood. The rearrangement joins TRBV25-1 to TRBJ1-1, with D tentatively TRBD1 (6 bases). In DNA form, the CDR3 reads TGTGCCAGCAGTGAAGGGGGCAGCATGAACACTGAAGCTTTCTTT. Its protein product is CASSEGGSMNTEAFF.